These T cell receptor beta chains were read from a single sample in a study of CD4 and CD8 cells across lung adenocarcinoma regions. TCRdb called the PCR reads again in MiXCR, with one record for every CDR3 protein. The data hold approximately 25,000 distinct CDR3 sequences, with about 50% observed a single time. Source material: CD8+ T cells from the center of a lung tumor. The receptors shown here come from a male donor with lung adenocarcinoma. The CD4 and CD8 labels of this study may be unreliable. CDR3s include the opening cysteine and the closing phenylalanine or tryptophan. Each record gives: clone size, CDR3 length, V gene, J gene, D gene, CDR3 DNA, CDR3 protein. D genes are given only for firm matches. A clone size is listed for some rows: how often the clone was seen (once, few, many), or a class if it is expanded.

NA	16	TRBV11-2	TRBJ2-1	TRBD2	TGTGCCAGCAGTCAAAACCGGTTAGCGGGGCTCAATGAGCAGTTCTTC	CASSQNRLAGLNEQFF
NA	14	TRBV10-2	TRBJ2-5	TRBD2	TGCGCCAGCAGTGTCTGGCGGGAGCGAGAGACCCAGTACTTC	CASSVWRERETQYF
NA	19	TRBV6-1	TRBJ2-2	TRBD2	TGTGCCAGCAGACACGGGTTAGCGGGGGAAATCGCGAACACCGGGGAGCTGTTTTTT	CASRHGLAGEIANTGELFF
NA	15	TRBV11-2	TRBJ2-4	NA	TGTGCCAGCGGCTCGGGGATGGGGGCCAAAGACACGCAGTATTTC	CASGSGMGAKDTQYF
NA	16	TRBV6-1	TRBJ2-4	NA	TGTGCGAGCCGCGAAGCGGGGCCGGGGGCTGAAAACACGCAGTATTTC	CASREAGPGAENTQYF
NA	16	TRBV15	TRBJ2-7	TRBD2	TGTGCCACCAGCATGGTACGTTTTAGCGGGAGGTACGAGCAGTACTTC	CATSMVRFSGRYEQYF
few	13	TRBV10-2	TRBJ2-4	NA	TGCGCCAGCAGTGTTCAGAACTCTAACATTCAGTACTTC	CASSVQNSNIQYF
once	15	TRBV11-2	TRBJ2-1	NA	TGTGCCAGCAGCTTAGGACCTAGCGCGAGCAGCGGGCAGTTCTTC	CASSLGPSASSGQFF
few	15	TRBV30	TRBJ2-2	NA	TGTGCCTGGAGGCTCTCCGGGGGAAACACCGGGGAGCTGTTTTTT	CAWRLSGGNTGELFF
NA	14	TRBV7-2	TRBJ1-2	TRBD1	TGTGCCAGCAGCTTAGTGTGGGACAGCTATGGCTACACCTTC	CASSLVWDSYGYTF
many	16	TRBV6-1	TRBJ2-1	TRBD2	TGTGCCAGCAGTGCGGAACTAGCGGTTCTTGGAAATGAGCAGTTCTTC	CASSAELAVLGNEQFF
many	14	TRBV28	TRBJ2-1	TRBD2	TGTGCCAGCAGCAGCGCGGGAGGGCAAGAGACCCAGTTCTTC	CASSSAGGQETQFF
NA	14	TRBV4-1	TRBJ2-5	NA	TGCGCCAGCAGCCAAGGCGCTAGATCCGGGACCCAGTACTTC	CASSQGARSGTQYF
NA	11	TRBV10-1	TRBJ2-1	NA	TGCGCCAGCAGGGACGGCAATGAGCAGTTCTTC	CASRDGNEQFF
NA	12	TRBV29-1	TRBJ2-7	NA	TGCAGCTTCCTGGACCGTTACTACGAGCAGTACTTC	CSFLDRYYEQYF
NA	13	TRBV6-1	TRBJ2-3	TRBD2	TGTGCCAGCAGTGAGGGGGGGGGTCTGATTCAGTACTTT	CASSEGGGLIQYF
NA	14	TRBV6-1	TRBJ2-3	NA	TGTGCGGGCAGCGTGGGCGGAGACGGAGAGACGCAGTATTTC	CAGSVGGDGETQYF
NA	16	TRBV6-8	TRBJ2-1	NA	TGTCCCAGCCGCGACTCGGGGCGGCGAGCCAAAAATATGCAGTTTTTC	CPSRDSGRRAKNMQFF
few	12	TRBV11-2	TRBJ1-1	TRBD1	TGTGCCAGCAGCTTAGGACAGGGGGGAGCTTTCTTT	CASSLGQGGAFF
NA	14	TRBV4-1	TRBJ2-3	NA	TGCCGCAGCAGCCAGCTTGGGACGAGGAACATGCAGTACTTT	CRSSQLGTRNMQYF
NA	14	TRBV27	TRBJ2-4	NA	TGTGGCAGCAGTGGGCTAGCAGCCACAGATACTCAGTACTTC	CGSSGLAATDTQYF
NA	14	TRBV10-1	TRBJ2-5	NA	TGCGCCAGCAGTGATCCCGCCCGGCCTGTTGAGCAGTACTTC	CASSDPARPVEQYF
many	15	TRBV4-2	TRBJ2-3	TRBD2	TGTGCCAGCAGCCAACTAGCGGGAGAAACAGATACGCAGTATTTT	CASSQLAGETDTQYF
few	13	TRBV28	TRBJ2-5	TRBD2	TGTGCCAGCAGTTTCAGCGGGAGCGGGACCCAGTACTTC	CASSFSGSGTQYF
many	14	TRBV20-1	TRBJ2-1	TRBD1	TGCAGTGCCCCCCGGGACAGGGGGGTGGGGGAGCAGTTCTTC	CSAPRDRGVGEQFF
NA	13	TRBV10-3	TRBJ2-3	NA	TGTGCCATGGGTGTGGGGGCCACAGATACGCAGTACTTT	CAMGVGATDTQYF
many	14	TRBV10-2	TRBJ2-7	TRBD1	TGCGCCAGCAGTGACCCGACAGGGGTCTACGAGCAGTACTTC	CASSDPTGVYEQYF
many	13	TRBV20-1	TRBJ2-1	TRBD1	TGCGGACCCGGGACAGCGAGCAACAATGAGCAGTTCTTC	CGPGTASNNEQFF
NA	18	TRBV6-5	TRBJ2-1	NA	TGTGCCAGCAGTTTCCCCCCCGCGACGGCAGGGAGACCTTACGAGCAGTTCTTC	CASSFPPATAGRPYEQFF
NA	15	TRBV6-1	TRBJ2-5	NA	TGTTCCGGGGGTGAAGGGGGCGGTGACCCAGAGACGCAGTACTTC	CSGGEGGGDPETQYF
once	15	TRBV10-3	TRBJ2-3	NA	TGTGGCGGCGGGTACGGGGGCGGCGGCAAAGAGACCCAGTATTTT	CGGGYGGGGKETQYF
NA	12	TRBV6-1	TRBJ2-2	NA	TGTGCCAGCGCTGAGAGCTCCGGGGAGCAGTTTTTT	CASAESSGEQFF
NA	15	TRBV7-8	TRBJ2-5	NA	TGTGGCAGCGGGCTCGGAGGCCGTGACCCAGAGACGCAGTACTTC	CGSGLGGRDPETQYF
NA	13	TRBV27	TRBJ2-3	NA	TGTGCCAGCAGTTTGCAGGGTCCAGGTACGCAGTATTTT	CASSLQGPGTQYF
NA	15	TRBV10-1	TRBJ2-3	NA	TGCGCCGGGGGGAGCGCGGACCGGGACCGAGATACCCAGTATTTC	CAGGSADRDRDTQYF
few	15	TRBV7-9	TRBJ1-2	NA	TGTGCCAGCAGCAAAATCGGGACCGGGGATGGAGGCTACACCTTC	CASSKIGTGDGGYTF
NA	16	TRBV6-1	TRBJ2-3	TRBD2	TGTGCCAGCAGGGGGGGACGACTAGCGGGACAGCATACGCAGTATTTT	CASRGGRLAGQHTQYF
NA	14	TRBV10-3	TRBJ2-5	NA	TGTGCGGGCATCAGGCGCCGTGACCAAGAGACGCAGTACTTC	CAGIRRRDQETQYF